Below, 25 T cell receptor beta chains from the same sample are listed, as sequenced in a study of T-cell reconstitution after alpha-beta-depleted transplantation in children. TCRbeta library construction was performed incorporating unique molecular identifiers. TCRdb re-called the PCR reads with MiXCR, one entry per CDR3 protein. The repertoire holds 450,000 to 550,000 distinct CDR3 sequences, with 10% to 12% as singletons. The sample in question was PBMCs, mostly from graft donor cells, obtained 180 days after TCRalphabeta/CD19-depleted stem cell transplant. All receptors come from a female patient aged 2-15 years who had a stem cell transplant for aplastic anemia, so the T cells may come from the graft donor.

The CDR3 protein is CASSWSGLILPPRNTEAFF. DNA for the CDR3: TGCGCCAGCAGCTGGAGCGGACTGATTCTACCCCCCCGAAACACTGAAGCTTTCTTT. The chain employs TRBV5-1 and TRBJ1-1; D ambiguous. Trimming pared 3 bases from V and 2 bases from J, leaving 26 bases between. In germline, CDR1 is SGHRS, CDR2 YFSETQ. The CDR3 length is 19 residues.

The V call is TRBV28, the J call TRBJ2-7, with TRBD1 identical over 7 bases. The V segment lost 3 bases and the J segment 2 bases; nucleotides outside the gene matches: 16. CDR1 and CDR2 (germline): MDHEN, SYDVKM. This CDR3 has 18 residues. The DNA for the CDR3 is TGTGCCAGCAGTTTTTTCGGGACAGAACTTTCTATCGCCTACGAGCAGTACTTC. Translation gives CASSFFGTELSIAYEQYF.

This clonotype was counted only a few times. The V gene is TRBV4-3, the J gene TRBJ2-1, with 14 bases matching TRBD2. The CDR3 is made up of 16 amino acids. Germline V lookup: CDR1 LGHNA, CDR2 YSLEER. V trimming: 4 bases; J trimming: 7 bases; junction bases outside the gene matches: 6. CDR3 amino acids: CASSPRLAGGWNEQFF. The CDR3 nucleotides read TGCGCCAGCAGCCCCAGACTAGCGGGAGGGTGGAATGAGCAGTTCTTC.

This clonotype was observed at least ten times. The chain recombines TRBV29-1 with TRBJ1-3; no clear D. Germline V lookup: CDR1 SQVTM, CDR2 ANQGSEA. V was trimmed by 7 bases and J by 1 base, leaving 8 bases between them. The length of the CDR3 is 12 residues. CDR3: CSGSWSGNTIYF. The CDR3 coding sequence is TGCAGCGGGTCATGGTCTGGAAACACCATATATTTT.

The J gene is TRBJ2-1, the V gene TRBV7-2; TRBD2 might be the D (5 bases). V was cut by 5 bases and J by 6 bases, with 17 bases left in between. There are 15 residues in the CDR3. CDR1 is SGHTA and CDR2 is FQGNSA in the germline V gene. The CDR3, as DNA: TGTGCCAGCAGCCCCGGACTTCCCAAGGGCAATGAGCAGTTCTTC. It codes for CASSPGLPKGNEQFF. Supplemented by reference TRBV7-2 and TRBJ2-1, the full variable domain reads GAGVSQSPSNKVTEKGKDVELRCDPISGHTALYWYRQSLGQGLEFLIYFQGNSAPDKSGLPSDRFSAERTGGSVSTLTIQRTQQEDSAVYLCASSPGLPKGNEQFFGPGTRLTVL.

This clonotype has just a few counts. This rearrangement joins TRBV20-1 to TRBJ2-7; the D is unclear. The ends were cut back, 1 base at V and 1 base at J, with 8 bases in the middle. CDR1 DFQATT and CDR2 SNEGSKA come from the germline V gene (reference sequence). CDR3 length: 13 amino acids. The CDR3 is CSARGWESYEQYV. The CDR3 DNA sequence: TGCAGTGCTAGAGGCTGGGAATCCTACGAGCAGTACGTC.

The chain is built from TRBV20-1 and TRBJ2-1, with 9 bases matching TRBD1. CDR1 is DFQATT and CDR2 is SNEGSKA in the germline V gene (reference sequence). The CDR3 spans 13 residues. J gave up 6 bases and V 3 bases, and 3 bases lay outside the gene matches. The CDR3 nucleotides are TGCAGTGCTAGTAAGACAGGGGGCAATGAGCAGTTCTTC. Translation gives CSASKTGGNEQFF.

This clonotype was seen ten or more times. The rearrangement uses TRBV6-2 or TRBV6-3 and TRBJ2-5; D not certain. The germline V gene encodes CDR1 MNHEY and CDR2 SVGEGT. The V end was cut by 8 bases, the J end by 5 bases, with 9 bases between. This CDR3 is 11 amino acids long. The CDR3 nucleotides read TGTGCCAGCTTAATAGGGGAGACCCAGTACTTC. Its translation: CASLIGETQYF.

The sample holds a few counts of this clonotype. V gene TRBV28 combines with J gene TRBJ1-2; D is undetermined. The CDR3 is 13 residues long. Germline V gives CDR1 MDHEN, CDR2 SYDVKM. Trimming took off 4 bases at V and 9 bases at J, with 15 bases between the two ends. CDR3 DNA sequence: TGTGCCAGCAGTTCGCCGGACTACGCCAGCTACACCTTC. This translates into CASSSPDYASYTF.

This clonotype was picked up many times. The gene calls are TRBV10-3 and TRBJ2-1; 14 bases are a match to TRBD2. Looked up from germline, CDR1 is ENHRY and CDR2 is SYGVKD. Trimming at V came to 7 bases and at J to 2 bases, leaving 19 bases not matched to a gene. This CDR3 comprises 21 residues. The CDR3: CAIKGGFGGLAGEETYNEQFF. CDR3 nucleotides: TGTGCCATCAAGGGAGGTTTCGGGGGACTAGCGGGAGAGGAGACCTACAATGAGCAGTTCTTC.

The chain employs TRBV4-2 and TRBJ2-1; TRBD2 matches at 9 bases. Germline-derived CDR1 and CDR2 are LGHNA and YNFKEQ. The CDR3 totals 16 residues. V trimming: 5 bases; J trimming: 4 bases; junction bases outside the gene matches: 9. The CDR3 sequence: CASSYRSGLAYNEQFF. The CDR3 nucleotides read TGTGCCAGCAGCTACAGGTCGGGACTAGCTTACAATGAGCAGTTCTTC.

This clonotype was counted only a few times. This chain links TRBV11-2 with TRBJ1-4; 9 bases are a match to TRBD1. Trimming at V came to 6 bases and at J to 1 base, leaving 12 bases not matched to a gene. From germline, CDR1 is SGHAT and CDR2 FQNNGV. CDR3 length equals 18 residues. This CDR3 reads CASSLLGQGTLTNEKLFF. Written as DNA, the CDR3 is TGTGCCAGCAGTCTTCTCGGACAGGGGACCTTAACTAATGAAAAACTGTTTTTT.

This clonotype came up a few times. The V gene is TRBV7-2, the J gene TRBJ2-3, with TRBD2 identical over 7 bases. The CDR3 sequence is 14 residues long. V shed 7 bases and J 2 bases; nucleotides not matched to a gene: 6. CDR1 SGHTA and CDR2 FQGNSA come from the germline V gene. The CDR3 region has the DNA TGTGCCAGCAACCCTAGCGGATTCACAGATACGCAGTATTTT. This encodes CASNPSGFTDTQYF.

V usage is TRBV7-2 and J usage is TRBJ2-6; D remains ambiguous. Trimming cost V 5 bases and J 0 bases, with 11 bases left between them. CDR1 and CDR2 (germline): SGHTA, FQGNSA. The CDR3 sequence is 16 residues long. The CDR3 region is CASSPGHISGANVLTF. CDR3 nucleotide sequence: TGTGCCAGCAGCCCCGGGCACATCTCTGGGGCCAACGTCCTGACTTTC.

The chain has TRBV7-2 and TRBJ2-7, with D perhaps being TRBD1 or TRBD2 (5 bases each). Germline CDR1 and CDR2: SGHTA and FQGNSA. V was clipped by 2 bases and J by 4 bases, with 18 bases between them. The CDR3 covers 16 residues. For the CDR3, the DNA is TGTGCCAGCAGCTTAAACGGGGCCCTCGTAGGATACGAGCAGTACTTC. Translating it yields CASSLNGALVGYEQYF.

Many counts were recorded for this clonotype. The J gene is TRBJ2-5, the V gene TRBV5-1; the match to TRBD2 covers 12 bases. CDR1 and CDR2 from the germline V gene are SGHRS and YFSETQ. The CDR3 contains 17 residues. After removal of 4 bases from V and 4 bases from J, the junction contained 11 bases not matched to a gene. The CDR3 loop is CASSLGLAGSGGETQYF. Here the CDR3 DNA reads TGCGCCAGCAGCCTAGGACTAGCGGGATCTGGAGGAGAGACCCAGTACTTC.

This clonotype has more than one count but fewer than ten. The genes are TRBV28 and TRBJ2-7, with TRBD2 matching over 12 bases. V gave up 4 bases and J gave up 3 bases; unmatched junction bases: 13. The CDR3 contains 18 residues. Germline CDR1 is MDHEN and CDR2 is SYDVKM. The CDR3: CASSSLHRKTSGSYEQYF. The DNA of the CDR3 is TGTGCCAGCAGTTCCTTACACCGAAAGACTAGCGGGAGCTACGAGCAGTACTTC.

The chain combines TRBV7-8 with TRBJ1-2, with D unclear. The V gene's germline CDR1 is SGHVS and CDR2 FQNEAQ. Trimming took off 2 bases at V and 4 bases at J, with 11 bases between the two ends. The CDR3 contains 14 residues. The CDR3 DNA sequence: TGTGCCAGCAGCTTAACCGCGGTGGGCTATGGCTACACCTTC. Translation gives CASSLTAVGYGYTF.

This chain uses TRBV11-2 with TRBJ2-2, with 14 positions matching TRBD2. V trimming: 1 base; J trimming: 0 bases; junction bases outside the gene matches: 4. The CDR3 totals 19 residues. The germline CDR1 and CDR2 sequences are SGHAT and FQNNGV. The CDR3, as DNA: TGTGCCAGCAGCTTAGGGAGACTAGCGGGAGGGGCGAACACCGGGGAGCTGTTTTTT. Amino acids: CASSLGRLAGGANTGELFF.

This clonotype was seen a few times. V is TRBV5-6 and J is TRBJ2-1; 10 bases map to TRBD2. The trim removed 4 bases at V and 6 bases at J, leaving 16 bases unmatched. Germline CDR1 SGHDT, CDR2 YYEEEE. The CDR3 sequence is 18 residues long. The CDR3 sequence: CASSPAWQASGSGNEQFF. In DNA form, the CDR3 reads TGTGCCAGCAGCCCAGCCTGGCAGGCTAGCGGGAGTGGCAATGAGCAGTTCTTC.

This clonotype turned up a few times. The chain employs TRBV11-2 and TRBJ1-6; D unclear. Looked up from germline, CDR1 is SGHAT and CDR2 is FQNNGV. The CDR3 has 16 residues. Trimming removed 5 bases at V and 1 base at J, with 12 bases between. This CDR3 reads CASSPRRVSYNSPLHF. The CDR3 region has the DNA TGTGCCAGCAGCCCTCGGAGGGTTTCCTATAATTCACCCCTCCACTTT.

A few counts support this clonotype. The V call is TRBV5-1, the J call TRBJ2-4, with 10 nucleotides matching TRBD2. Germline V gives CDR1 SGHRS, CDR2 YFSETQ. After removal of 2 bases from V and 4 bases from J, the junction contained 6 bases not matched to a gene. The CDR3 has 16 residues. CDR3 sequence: CASSFTSGIGKNIQYF. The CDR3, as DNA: TGCGCCAGCAGCTTTACTAGCGGGATAGGTAAAAACATTCAGTACTTC.

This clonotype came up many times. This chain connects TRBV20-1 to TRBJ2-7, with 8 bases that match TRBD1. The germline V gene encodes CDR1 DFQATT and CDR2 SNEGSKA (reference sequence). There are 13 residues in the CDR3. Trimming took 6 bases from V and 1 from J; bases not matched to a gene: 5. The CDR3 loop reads CSAGQGRSYEQYF. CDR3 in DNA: TGCAGTGCCGGACAGGGTAGGTCCTACGAGCAGTACTTC.

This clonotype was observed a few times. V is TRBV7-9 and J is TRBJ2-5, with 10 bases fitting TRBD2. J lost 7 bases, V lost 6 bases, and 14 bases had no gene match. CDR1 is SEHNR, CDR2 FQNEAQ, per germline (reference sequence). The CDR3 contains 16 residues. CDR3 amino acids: CASSKAGLAGEGTQYF. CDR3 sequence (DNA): TGTGCCAGCAGTAAAGCGGGGCTAGCGGGAGAGGGGACCCAGTACTTC.

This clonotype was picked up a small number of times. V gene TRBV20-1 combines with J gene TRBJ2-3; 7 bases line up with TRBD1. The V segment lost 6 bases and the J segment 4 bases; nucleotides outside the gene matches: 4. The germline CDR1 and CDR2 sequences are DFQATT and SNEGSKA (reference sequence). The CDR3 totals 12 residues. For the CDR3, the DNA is TGCAGTGCCGACAGGGTCCCAGATACGCAGTATTTT. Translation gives CSADRVPDTQYF.